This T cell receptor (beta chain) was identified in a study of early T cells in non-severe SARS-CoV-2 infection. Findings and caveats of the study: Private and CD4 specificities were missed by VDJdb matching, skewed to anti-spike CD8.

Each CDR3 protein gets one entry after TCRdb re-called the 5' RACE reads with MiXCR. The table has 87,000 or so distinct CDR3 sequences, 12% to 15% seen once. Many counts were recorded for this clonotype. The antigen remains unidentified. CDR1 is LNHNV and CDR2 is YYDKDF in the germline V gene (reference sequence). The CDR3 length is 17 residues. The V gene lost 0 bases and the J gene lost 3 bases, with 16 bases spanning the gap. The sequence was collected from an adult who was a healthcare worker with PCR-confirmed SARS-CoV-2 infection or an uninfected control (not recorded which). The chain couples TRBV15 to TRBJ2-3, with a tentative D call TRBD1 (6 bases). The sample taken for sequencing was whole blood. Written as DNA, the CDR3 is TGTGCCACCAGCAGAGATTCGGGCAGGGGTTGGACAGATACGCAGTATTTT. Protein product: CATSRDSGRGWTDTQYF.